The 14 T cell receptor beta chains presented below share a single source sample, sequenced in a study of cytomegalovirus exposure and HLA in healthy donors. Repertoires were generated with immunoSEQ multiplex PCR, while TCRdb's copy carries only in-frame clones and drops some. The data hold approximately 220,000 clones, with about 89% observed a single time. The specimen was PBMCs. The source is a woman aged 18-30 years in good health and CMV-seronegative.

The rearrangement links TRBV5-1 to TRBJ2-7; D is unclear. The CDR3 totals 14 residues. Germline lookup yields CDR1 SGHRS and CDR2 YFSETQ. Trimming cost V 0 bases and J 3 bases, with 10 bases left between them. CDR3 protein: CASSLASQIYEQYF. The CDR3, as DNA: TGCGCCAGCAGCTTGGCTTCCCAGATCTACGAGCAGTACTTC.

This chain uses TRBV7-2 with TRBJ2-1, with a possible D match to TRBD1 (6 bases). The V gene lost 5 bases and the J gene lost 9 bases, with 17 bases spanning the gap. Germline V gene sequence: CDR1 SGHTA, CDR2 FQGNSA. The length of the CDR3 is 14 residues. CDR3 amino acids: CASSARQGRSEQFF. CDR3 bases: TGTGCCAGCAGCGCCCGCCAGGGGCGAAGTGAGCAGTTCTTC.

V usage is TRBV5-4 and J usage is TRBJ2-5; 9 bases map to TRBD2. The CDR3 sequence is 14 residues long. The V and J ends lost 3 bases and 4 bases, in that order; junction bases with no gene match: 4. In germline, CDR1 is SGHNT, CDR2 YYREEE (reference sequence). The CDR3 nucleotides read TGTGCCAGCAGCTCTAGCGGGGCTAGAGAGACCCAGTACTTC. Its translation: CASSSSGARETQYF.

The chain uses TRBV5-1 and TRBJ2-7; no firm D call. The germline CDR1 and CDR2 sequences are SGHRS and YFSETQ. V lost 0 bases to trimming and J lost 0 bases, with 7 bases between them. The CDR3 is 14 amino acids. The CDR3 loop reads CASSLDLNSYEQYF. In DNA, the CDR3 is TGCGCCAGCAGCTTGGATCTTAACTCCTACGAGCAGTACTTC.

The chain links TRBV27 to TRBJ2-1; 8 nucleotides align to TRBD2. V lost 3 bases and J lost 14; bases outside the gene matches: 3. Per germline, CDR1 MNHEY and CDR2 SMNVEV (reference sequence). The CDR3 extends over 11 amino acids. The CDR3 bases are TGTGCCAGCAGTTTCAGCGGGGGCGAGTTCTTC. Amino acid sequence: CASSFSGGEFF.

The V gene is TRBV4-2, the J gene TRBJ1-3, with D perhaps TRBD1 (5 bases). The germline gives CDR1 LGHNA, CDR2 YNFKEQ. The CDR3 consists of 16 residues. Trimming took 5 bases from V and 4 from J, leaving 18 bases between them. CDR3 protein: CASSDGTLGAGNTIYF. The CDR3 DNA follows: TGTGCCAGCAGCGACGGGACTCTCGGAGCCGGAAACACCATATATTTT.

The chain links TRBV28 to TRBJ2-6; 7 nucleotides align to TRBD1. Germline V gene sequence: CDR1 MDHEN, CDR2 SYDVKM. V lost 8 bases to trimming and J lost 1 base; unmatched junction nucleotides: 8. The CDR3 totals 16 residues. The CDR3, as DNA: TGTGCCAGCGGCTATACCAGGGGGTCTGGGGCCAACGTCCTGACTTTC. Translated: CASGYTRGSGANVLTF.

The chain carries TRBV29-1 and TRBJ1-1; TRBD1 aligns across 9 bases. Per germline, CDR1 SQVTM and CDR2 ANQGSEA. The CDR3 spans 14 residues. V lost 6 bases, J lost 1 base, and 6 bases stayed unmatched. The CDR3: CSVGTGPTNTEAFF. For the CDR3, the DNA is TGCAGCGTGGGGACAGGGCCGACGAACACTGAAGCTTTCTTT.

The V call is TRBV5-1, the J call TRBJ2-7, with 7 bases matching TRBD1. CDR3 length equals 15 residues. V shed 4 bases, J shed 3 bases, and the junction held 10 bases outside the gene matches. The V gene's germline CDR1 is SGHRS and CDR2 YFSETQ. The CDR3 nucleotides are TGCGCCAGCAGCCCAGACAGGGCTCCCGACTACGAGCAGTACTTC. Protein: CASSPDRAPDYEQYF.

V and J are TRBV19 and TRBJ1-4, with unresolved D. The V gene lost 2 bases and the J gene lost 0 bases, with 10 bases spanning the gap. CDR3 length: 16 residues. Germline V gives CDR1 LNHDA, CDR2 SQIVND (reference sequence). Here the CDR3 DNA reads TGTGCCAGTAGTATAAGAAGTACAGCAACTAATGAAAAACTGTTTTTT. Translation gives CASSIRSTATNEKLFF.

V usage is TRBV11-3 and J usage is TRBJ2-4; 8 bases fit TRBD2. The length of the CDR3 is 16 residues. J gave up 5 bases and V 1 base, and 7 bases lay outside the gene matches. The V gene's germline CDR1 is SGHNT and CDR2 YENEEA. The DNA for the CDR3 is TGTGCCAGCAGCTTAGGAGGCGGGGGGATCCAAAACATTCAGTACTTC. It encodes CASSLGGGGIQNIQYF. Using reference TRBV11-3 and TRBJ2-4 for the parts outside the CDR3, the full variable domain is EAGVVQSPRYKIIEKKQPVAFWCNPISGHNTLYWYLQNLGQGPELLIRYENEEAVDDSQLPKDRFSAERLKGVDSTLKIQPAELGDSAVYLCASSLGGGGIQNIQYFGAGTRLSVL.

The chain employs TRBV5-4 and TRBJ2-7, with D possibly being TRBD1 (6 bases). Germline lookup yields CDR1 SGHNT and CDR2 YYREEE (reference sequence). Trimming cost V 0 bases and J 2 bases, with 9 bases left between them. This CDR3 is built from 14 residues. This CDR3 reads CASSLDGGPYEQYF. CDR3 coding DNA: TGTGCCAGCAGCTTGGATGGGGGCCCCTACGAGCAGTACTTC.

This sequence joins TRBV13 and TRBJ1-4; 9 bases map to TRBD1. The CDR3 sequence is 13 residues long. Germline CDR1 PRHDT, CDR2 FYEKMQ (reference sequence). The V gene end was trimmed by 4 bases and the J gene end by 8 bases; junction bases not matched to a gene: 2. The CDR3 DNA sequence: TGTGCCAGCAGCTCCGGGACAGGGGAAAAACTGTTTTTT. Amino acids: CASSSGTGEKLFF.

The gene calls are TRBV5-4 and TRBJ2-3; no reliable D call. V was cut by 2 bases and J by 0 bases, with 25 bases left in between. The CDR3 is 20 residues long. Germline CDR1 reads SGHNT; CDR2 reads YYREEE (reference sequence). The CDR3 sequence: CASSFDLGRLGKTSTDTQYF. CDR3 nucleotide sequence: TGTGCCAGCAGCTTTGATTTAGGCAGGCTCGGCAAAACTAGCACAGATACGCAGTATTTT.